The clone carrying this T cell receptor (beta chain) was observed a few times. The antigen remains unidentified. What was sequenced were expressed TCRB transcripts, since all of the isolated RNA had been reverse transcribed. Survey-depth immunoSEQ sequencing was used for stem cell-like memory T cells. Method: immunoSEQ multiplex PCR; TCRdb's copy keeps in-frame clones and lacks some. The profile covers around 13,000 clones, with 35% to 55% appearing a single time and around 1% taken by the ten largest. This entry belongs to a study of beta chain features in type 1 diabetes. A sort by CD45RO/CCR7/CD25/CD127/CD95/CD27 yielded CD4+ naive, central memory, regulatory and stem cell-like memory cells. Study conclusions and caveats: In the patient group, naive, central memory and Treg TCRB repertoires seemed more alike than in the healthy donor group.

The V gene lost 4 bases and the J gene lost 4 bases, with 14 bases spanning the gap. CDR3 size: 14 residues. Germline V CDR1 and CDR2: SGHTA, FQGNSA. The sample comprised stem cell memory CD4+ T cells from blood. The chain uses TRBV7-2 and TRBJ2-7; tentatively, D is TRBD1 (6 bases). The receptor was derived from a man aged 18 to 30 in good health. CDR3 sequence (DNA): TGTGCCAGCAGCTACACAGCACAGGGTTACGAGCAGTACTTC. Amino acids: CASSYTAQGYEQYF.